This T cell receptor (beta chain) was retrieved from a study of blood T cell repertoires in COVID-19. Study overall: Spain, Italy and the United States supplied samples that represented acute and convalescent COVID-19.

The V segment lost 0 bases and the J segment 7 bases; nucleotides outside the gene matches: 3. The CDR3 sequence is 15 residues long. Germline CDR1 and CDR2: WNHNN and SYGVQD (reference sequence). In the source study's methods: Reference gene primer amplification in the assay estimated nucleated cell counts. Only in-frame clones appear in the TCRdb table, and some are missing; sequencing was by immunoSEQ multiplex PCR. The V and J calls and the clone size are those of that table, but D and trimming were determined from the DNA. The table includes some 250,000 clones, 88% detected once. The chain couples TRBV10-1 to TRBJ2-1; 10 nucleotides agree with TRBD1. The sample taken for sequencing was peripheral blood. The origin of this receptor is a woman aged 25 to 39 with acute or convalescent COVID-19. Here the CDR3 reads CASSESRTGGNEQFF. The CDR3 bases are TGCGCCAGCAGTGAGTCTCGGACAGGGGGAAATGAGCAGTTCTTC.